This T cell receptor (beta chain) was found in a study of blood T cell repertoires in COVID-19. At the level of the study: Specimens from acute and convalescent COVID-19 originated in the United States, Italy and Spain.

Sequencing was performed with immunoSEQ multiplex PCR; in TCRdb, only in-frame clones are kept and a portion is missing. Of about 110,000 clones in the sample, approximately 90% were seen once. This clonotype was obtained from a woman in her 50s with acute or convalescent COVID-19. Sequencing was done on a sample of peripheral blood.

CDR3 nucleotides: TGTGCCAGCAGCTTTCCCTCAGCCAAAAACATTCAGTACTTC. This encodes CASSFPSAKNIQYF. The V call is TRBV5-4, the J call TRBJ2-4; D is undetermined. V was trimmed by 2 bases and J by 0 bases, leaving 6 bases between them. Germline V gives CDR1 SGHNT, CDR2 YYREEE (reference sequence). There are 14 residues in the CDR3.